The clone carrying this T cell receptor beta chain was seen more than once but under ten times. What it binds is unknown. The sample originates from a study of beta chain features in type 1 diabetes. At the level of the study: The patients were much like the healthy donors in age, gender and cell yields. Findings of the study overall: Patients with Type 1 diabetes showed moderately but significantly shorter TCRB CDR3s in all four CD4+ subsets. An over-representation of cells with high TCR expression could result from cDNA sequencing. For patients, the naive, central memory and Treg TCRB repertoires appeared more alike than for healthy donors.

The sequenced template was cDNA made from the entire isolated RNA. About 3.6 million reads was the average for naive, central memory and regulatory T cell samples. Profiled with immunoSEQ multiplex PCR; TCRdb holds only in-frame clones, not every one. The sample yields 600,000 or so clones, over 13% seen once. The origin of this receptor is a man aged 18 to 30 with type 1 diabetes. The sample taken for sequencing was naive CD4+ T cells from blood.

CDR3 bases: TGTGGCGCCTTAACAAGCAATCAGCCCCAGCATTTT. It codes for CGALTSNQPQHF. V gene TRBV28 combines with J gene TRBJ1-5; D remains ambiguous. Germline V gives CDR1 MDHEN, CDR2 SYDVKM. This CDR3 has 12 residues.